The 20 T cell receptor beta chains below were found in one sample sequenced in a study of PD-1 blockade in classical Hodgkin lymphoma. Some clones are missing from TCRdb's copy, which holds only in-frame ones; the method was immunoSEQ multiplex PCR. The sample lists fewer than 40,000 clones, about 88% seen once, with 1.2% in the top ten. Time point noted: newly diagnosed, previously untreated cHL patient sample. Magnetic negative selection served to purify CD4+ T cells out of PBMCs that had been thawed. Input material: CD4+ T cells from blood. Every receptor here comes from a human donor with classical Hodgkin lymphoma.

The chain joins TRBV29-1 to TRBJ1-2; 9 bases align to TRBD1. Unmatched junction bases numbered 11, after V lost 2 bases and J lost 7 bases. Germline V gives CDR1 SQVTM, CDR2 ANQGSEA. The CDR3 contains 15 residues. DNA for the CDR3: TGCAGCGTTGAATGGGGAACCGGGACAGGGAGTGGCTACACCTTC. Protein: CSVEWGTGTGSGYTF.

This clone was seen more than once but under ten times. The chain joins TRBV28 to TRBJ1-5, with TRBD1 matching over 10 bases. Germline V lookup: CDR1 MDHEN, CDR2 SYDVKM. After removal of 2 bases from V and 0 bases from J, the junction contained 4 bases not matched to a gene. The CDR3 totals 17 residues. Written as DNA, the CDR3 is TGTGCCAGCAGTTTAAGACAGGGGGCGGGTAGCAATCAGCCCCAGCATTTT. Translation: CASSLRQGAGSNQPQHF.

This chain connects TRBV28 to TRBJ1-2; no clear D gene. The CDR3 has 14 residues. From germline, CDR1 is MDHEN and CDR2 SYDVKM. V dropped 6 bases and J dropped 7 bases, with 18 bases sitting between them. CDR3 nucleotides: TGTGCCAGCAGACGACCTATCGGGCCCTCTGGCTACACCTTC. The encoded protein is CASRRPIGPSGYTF.

The chain is built from TRBV5-1 and TRBJ1-1; 9 nucleotides match TRBD1. Trimming removed 4 bases from V and 2 bases from J; junction bases left unmatched: 15. The V gene's germline CDR1 is SGHRS and CDR2 YFSETQ. The length of the CDR3 is 18 residues. The CDR3 DNA reads TGCGCCAGCAGCCCGACGTTAAATCCGGGACAGGGCAACACTGAAGCTTTCTTT. It specifies CASSPTLNPGQGNTEAFF.

V and J are TRBV6-1 and TRBJ2-7; D possibly corresponds to TRBD2 (8 bases). Germline V CDR1 and CDR2: MNHNS, SASEGT. Trimming cost V 8 bases and J 6 bases, with 23 bases left between them. The CDR3 runs 15 residues. CDR3 loop: CASSKGGGRIGEQYV. The DNA of the CDR3 is TGTGCCAGCTCCAAAGGGGGCGGGAGGATTGGCGAGCAGTACGTC.

This sequence joins TRBV7-8 and TRBJ2-7; 13 nucleotides line up with TRBD2. The CDR3 contains 16 residues. Unmatched junction bases numbered 2, after V lost 1 base and J lost 2 bases. CDR1 SGHVS and CDR2 FQNEAQ come from the germline V gene. The CDR3 DNA is TGTGCCAGCAGCTTAGGAGGACTAGCGGGAGCCTACGAGCAGTACTTC. Its translation is CASSLGGLAGAYEQYF.

The chain employs TRBV21-1 and TRBJ1-1. TRBV21-1 is marked as a pseudogene. The CDR3 sequence is 15 residues long. This chain's CDR3 is CASSKVYGGYTEAFF. The CDR3 DNA reads as TGTGCCAGCAGCAAAGTGTACGGAGGCTACACTGAAGCTTTCTTT.

The chain uses TRBV5-4 and TRBJ2-7; possibly TRBD1 for D (6 bases). Germline V gene sequence: CDR1 SGHNT, CDR2 YYREEE (reference sequence). Trimming stripped 1 base from V and 3 bases from J, with 8 bases between. The CDR3 extends over 13 amino acids. The DNA for the CDR3 is TGTGCCAGCAGCTTGCAGGGGTTCTACGAGCAGTACGTC. This gives the protein CASSLQGFYEQYV.

The rearrangement links TRBV27 to TRBJ2-5; D not resolved. V lost 6 bases to trimming and J lost 5 bases, with 19 bases between them. The CDR3 runs to 15 residues. Germline loops: CDR1 MNHEY, CDR2 SMNVEV (reference sequence). This CDR3 reads CASRPPVGVSETQYF. The CDR3, as DNA: TGTGCCAGCAGACCACCTGTTGGGGTATCGGAGACCCAGTACTTC.

V is TRBV4-1 and J is TRBJ1-1, with a possible D match to TRBD1 (6 bases). Germline V gene data show CDR1 as MGHRA and CDR2 as YSYEKL. With 4 bases removed from V and 0 bases from J, the gap between germline ends came to 15 bases. This CDR3 comprises 16 residues. The CDR3 region is CASSRGEGGMNTEAFF. The CDR3 DNA is TGCGCCAGCAGCCGCGGTGAAGGGGGGATGAACACTGAAGCTTTCTTT.

This clone was detected only once. The chain has TRBV5-4 and TRBJ2-3; 14 nucleotides agree with TRBD2. Germline values: CDR1 SGHNT, CDR2 YYREEE (reference sequence). The CDR3 is made up of 19 amino acids. V dropped 3 bases and J dropped 0; count of bases not matched to a gene: 9. In DNA, the CDR3 is TGTGCCAGCAGCTCCCCGACTAGCGGGAGGGCCCCTAGCACAGATACGCAGTATTTT. It specifies CASSSPTSGRAPSTDTQYF.

The J gene is TRBJ2-7, the V gene TRBV9, with 7 bases aligning to TRBD2. J lost 5 bases, V lost 3 bases, and 14 bases had no gene match. CDR1 SGDLS and CDR2 YYNGEE come from the germline V gene. The CDR3 length is 16 residues. CDR3 sequence reads: CASSESLGAGENEQYF. The CDR3 DNA is TGTGCCAGCAGCGAGTCCCTCGGGGCGGGAGAGAACGAGCAGTACTTC.

The chain links TRBV14 to TRBJ1-5, with D tentatively TRBD1 (5 bases). The V gene lost 5 bases and the J gene lost 5 bases, with 10 bases spanning the gap. Germline CDR1 is SGHDN and CDR2 is FVKESK. The CDR3 has 13 residues. The CDR3 sequence is CASSGTGDQPQHF. The CDR3, as DNA: TGTGCCAGCAGCGGCACGGGGGATCAGCCCCAGCATTTT.

This chain connects TRBV28 to TRBJ2-5; tentatively, D is TRBD2 (6 bases). Germline V gene data show CDR1 as MDHEN and CDR2 as SYDVKM. CDR3 size: 15 residues. V lost 6 bases and J 5 bases, leaving 19 bases between the germline ends. The CDR3 sequence is CASSPRGSEAETQYF. The CDR3 bases are TGTGCCAGCAGCCCCCGGGGGAGCGAGGCGGAGACCCAGTACTTC.

The rearrangement links TRBV9 to TRBJ2-3; perhaps D is TRBD1 or TRBD2 (5 bases each). The CDR3 spans 16 residues. Germline-derived CDR1 and CDR2 are SGDLS and YYNGEE. With 0 bases removed from V and 4 bases from J, the gap between germline ends came to 15 bases. The CDR3 sequence: CASSVDYGTMPDTQYF. CDR3 nucleotide sequence: TGTGCCAGCAGCGTAGACTACGGGACCATGCCAGATACGCAGTATTTT.

The chain couples TRBV27 to TRBJ1-4; 10 bases map to TRBD1. The V segment lost 6 bases and the J segment 3 bases; nucleotides outside the gene matches: 7. The germline V gene encodes CDR1 MNHEY and CDR2 SMNVEV (reference sequence). CDR3 length: 16 amino acids. The CDR3 DNA reads as TGTGCCAGCAGATCCCGGGACAGGGGTGCTAATGAAAAACTGTTTTTT. The encoded protein is CASRSRDRGANEKLFF.

The DNA for the CDR3 is TGTGCCAGCAGCGTAGTGGCGGGAGAGACCCAGTACTTC. Protein product: CASSVVAGETQYF. The rearrangement links TRBV9 to TRBJ2-5; D may be TRBD2 (5 bases). In germline, CDR1 is SGDLS, CDR2 YYNGEE. The ends were cut back, 0 bases at V and 4 bases at J, with 7 bases in the middle. CDR3 length: 13 amino acids.

The chain carries TRBV10-1 and TRBJ2-2; TRBD1 matches 12 bases. CDR3 size: 15 residues. Germline lookup yields CDR1 WNHNN and CDR2 SYGVQD (reference sequence). With 4 bases clipped from V and 7 bases from J, the junction kept 4 bases outside the gene matches. The CDR3 protein is CASSGDRGLGGELFF. The CDR3 nucleotides read TGCGCCAGCAGTGGGGACAGGGGGCTGGGCGGGGAGCTGTTTTTT.

This clone was observed a single time. No conserved phenylalanine or tryptophan ends this CDR3, so it is likely a read error. The chain recombines TRBV2 with TRBJ2-7; D is tentatively TRBD1 or TRBD2 (6 bases each). Trimming removed 7 bases at V and 2 bases at J, with 9 bases between. The germline V gene encodes CDR1 SNHLY and CDR2 FYNNEI. The CDR3 has 12 amino acids. This chain's CDR3 is CASKGGAYEQYS. The CDR3 DNA is TGTGCCAGCAAGGGGGGAGCCTACGAGCAGTACTCC.

A few counts support this clone. The gene calls are TRBV5-5 and TRBJ1-1; TRBD1 matches at 7 bases. From germline, CDR1 is SGHKS and CDR2 YYEKEE (reference sequence). The CDR3 totals 17 residues. V gave up 0 bases and J gave up 2 bases; unmatched junction bases: 10. Here the CDR3 DNA reads TGTGCCAGCAGCTTGGAAGGAGGGGGCGCCTTCAACACTGAAGCTTTCTTT. Its protein is CASSLEGGGAFNTEAFF.